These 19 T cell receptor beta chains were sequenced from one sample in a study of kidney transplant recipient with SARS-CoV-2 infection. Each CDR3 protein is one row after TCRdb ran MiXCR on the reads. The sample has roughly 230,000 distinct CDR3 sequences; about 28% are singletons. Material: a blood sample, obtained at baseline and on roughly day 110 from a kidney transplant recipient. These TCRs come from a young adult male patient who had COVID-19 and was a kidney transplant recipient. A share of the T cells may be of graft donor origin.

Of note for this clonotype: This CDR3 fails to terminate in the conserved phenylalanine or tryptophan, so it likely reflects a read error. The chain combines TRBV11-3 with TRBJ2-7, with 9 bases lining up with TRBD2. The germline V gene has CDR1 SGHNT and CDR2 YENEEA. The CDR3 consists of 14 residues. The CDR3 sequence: CASSLTPTSGEQYL. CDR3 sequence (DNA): TGTGCCAGTAGCTTAACTCCGACTAGCGGCGAGCAGTACCTC.

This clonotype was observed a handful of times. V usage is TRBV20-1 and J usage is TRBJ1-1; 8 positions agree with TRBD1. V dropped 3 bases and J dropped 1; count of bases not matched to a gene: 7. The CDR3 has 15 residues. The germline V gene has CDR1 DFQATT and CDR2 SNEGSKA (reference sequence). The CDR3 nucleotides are TGCAGTGCTAGTGGACAGGGAGGGCGGAACACTGAAGCTTTCTTT. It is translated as CSASGQGGRNTEAFF.

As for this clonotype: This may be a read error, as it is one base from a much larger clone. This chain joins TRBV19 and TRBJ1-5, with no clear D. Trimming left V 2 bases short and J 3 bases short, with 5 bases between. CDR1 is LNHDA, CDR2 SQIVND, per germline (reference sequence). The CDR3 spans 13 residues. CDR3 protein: CASSIPPNQPQHF. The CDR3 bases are TGTGCCAGTAGTATACCCCCCAATCAGCCCCAGCATTTT. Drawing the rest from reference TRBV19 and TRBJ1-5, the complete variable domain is DGGITQSPKYLFRKEGQNVTLSCEQNLNHDAMYWYRQDPGQGLRLIYYSQIVNDFQKGDIAEGYSVSREKKESFPLTVTSAQKNPTAFYLCASSIPPNQPQHFGDGTRLSIL.

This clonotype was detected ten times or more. CDR3 region: CASSTTGSEKLFF. CDR3 DNA sequence: TGTGCCAGTAGTACGACAGGGAGTGAAAAACTGTTTTTT. The V gene is TRBV19, the J gene TRBJ1-4; 7 nucleotides line up with TRBD1. This CDR3 has 13 amino acids. Per the germline V gene, CDR1 is LNHDA and CDR2 is SQIVND (reference sequence). V shed 4 bases, J shed 7 bases, and the junction held 3 bases outside the gene matches.

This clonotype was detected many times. The CDR3 DNA is TGTGCCAGTGTGATAGGGACAGGGGCGCCCCAGCATTTT. This translates into CASVIGTGAPQHF. The J gene is TRBJ1-5, the V gene TRBV19; 10 bases agree with TRBD1. Trimming cost V 8 bases and J 9 bases; bases outside gene matches: 7. CDR3 size: 13 residues. Looked up from germline, CDR1 is LNHDA and CDR2 is SQIVND (reference sequence).

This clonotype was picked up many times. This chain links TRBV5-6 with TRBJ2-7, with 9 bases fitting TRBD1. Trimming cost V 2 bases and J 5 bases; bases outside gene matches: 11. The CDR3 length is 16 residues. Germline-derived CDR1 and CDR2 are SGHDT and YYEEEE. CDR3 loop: CASSFLLTGGKNEQYF. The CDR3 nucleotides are TGTGCCAGCAGCTTCCTCCTGACAGGGGGGAAGAACGAGCAGTACTTC.

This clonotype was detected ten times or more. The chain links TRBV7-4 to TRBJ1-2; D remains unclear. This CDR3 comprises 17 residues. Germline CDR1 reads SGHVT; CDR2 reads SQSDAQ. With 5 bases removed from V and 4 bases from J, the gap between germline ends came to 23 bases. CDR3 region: CASSLLGSARKTYGYTF. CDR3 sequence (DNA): TGTGCCAGCAGCCTATTAGGTTCAGCTCGAAAGACCTATGGCTACACCTTC.

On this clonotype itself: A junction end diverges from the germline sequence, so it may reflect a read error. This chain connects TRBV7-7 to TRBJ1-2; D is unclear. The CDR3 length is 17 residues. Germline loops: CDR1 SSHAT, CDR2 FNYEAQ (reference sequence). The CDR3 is CASSRRGKCRKTYGYAF. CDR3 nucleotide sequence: TGTGCCAGCAGCCGGCGTGGTAAGTGCCGAAAGACCTATGGCTACGCCTTC.

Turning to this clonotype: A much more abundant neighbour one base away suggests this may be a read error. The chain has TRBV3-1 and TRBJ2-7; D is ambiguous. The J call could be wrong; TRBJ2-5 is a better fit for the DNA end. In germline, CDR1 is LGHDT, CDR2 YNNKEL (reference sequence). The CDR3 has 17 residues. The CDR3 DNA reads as TGTGCCAGCGGCAAAATATTTCCCATTTCTTTCTCTGAGACCCAGTACTTC. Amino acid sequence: CASGKIFPISFSETQYF.

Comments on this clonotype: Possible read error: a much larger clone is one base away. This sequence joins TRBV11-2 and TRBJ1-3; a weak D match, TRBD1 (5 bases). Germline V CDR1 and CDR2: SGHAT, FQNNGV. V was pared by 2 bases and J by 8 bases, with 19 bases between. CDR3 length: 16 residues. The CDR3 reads CASSLSGALGGDTIYF. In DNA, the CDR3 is TGTGCCAGCAGCTTATCCGGGGCTCTGGGGGGAGACACCATATATTTT.

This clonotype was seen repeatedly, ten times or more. The CDR3 nucleotides are TGTGCCAGCAGTTTTGACCATAGGACAGGGGCCAATCAGCCCCAGCATTTT. Its translation is CASSFDHRTGANQPQHF. The rearrangement uses TRBV28 and TRBJ1-5; 9 nucleotides match TRBD1. The trim removed 3 bases at V and 3 bases at J, leaving 9 bases unmatched. Germline-derived CDR1 and CDR2 are MDHEN and SYDVKM. The CDR3 has 17 residues.

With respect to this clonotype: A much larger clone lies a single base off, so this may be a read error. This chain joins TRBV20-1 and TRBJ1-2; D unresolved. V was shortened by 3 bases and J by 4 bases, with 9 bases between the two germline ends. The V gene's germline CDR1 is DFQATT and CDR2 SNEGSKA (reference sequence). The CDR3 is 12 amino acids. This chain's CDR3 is CSASPEFYGYTF. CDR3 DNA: TGCAGTGCTAGTCCCGAGTTCTATGGCTACACCTTC.

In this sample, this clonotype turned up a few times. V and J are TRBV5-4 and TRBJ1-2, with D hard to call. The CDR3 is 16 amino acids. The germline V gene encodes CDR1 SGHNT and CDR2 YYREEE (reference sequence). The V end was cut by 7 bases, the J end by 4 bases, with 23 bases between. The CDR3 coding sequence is TGTGCCAGCGCCTTTGCCGTACCAGGAAAGACCTATGGCTACACCTTC. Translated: CASAFAVPGKTYGYTF.

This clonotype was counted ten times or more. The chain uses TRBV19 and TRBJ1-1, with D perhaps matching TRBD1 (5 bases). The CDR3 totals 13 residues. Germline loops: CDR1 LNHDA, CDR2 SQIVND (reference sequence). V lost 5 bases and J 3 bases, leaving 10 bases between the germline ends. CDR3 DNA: TGTGCCAGTAGTGTAGGGGTCCACACTGAAGCTTTCTTT. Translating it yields CASSVGVHTEAFF. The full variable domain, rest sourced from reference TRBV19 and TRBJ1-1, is DGGITQSPKYLFRKEGQNVTLSCEQNLNHDAMYWYRQDPGQGLRLIYYSQIVNDFQKGDIAEGYSVSREKKESFPLTVTSAQKNPTAFYLCASSVGVHTEAFFGQGTRLTVV.

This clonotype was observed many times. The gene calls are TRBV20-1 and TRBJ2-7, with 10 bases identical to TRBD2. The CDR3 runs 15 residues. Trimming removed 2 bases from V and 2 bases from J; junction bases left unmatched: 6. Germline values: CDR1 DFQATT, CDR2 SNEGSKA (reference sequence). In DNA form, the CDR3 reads TGCAGTGCTAGACCCATAGCGGGAGGCACCTACGAGCAGTACTTC. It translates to CSARPIAGGTYEQYF.

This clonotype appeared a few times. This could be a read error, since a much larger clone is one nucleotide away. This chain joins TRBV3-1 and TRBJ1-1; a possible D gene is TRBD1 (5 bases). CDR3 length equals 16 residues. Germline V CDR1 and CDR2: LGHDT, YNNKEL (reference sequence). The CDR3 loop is CASSLRMGQMNAEAFF. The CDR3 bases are TGTGCCAGCAGCCTTCGGATGGGGCAGATGAACGCTGAAGCTTTCTTT.

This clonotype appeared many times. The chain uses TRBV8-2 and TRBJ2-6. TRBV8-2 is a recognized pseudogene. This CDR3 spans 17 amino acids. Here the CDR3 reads CGKIVRITQSRANVLTF. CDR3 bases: TGTGGCAAGATTGTCAGGATAACACAAAGTCGGGCCAACGTCCTGACTTTC.

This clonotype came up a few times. This chain's CDR3 is CASSALAWTGELFF. CDR3 DNA sequence: TGTGCCAGCAGCGCACTAGCGTGGACCGGGGAGCTGTTTTTT. The chain recombines TRBV9 with TRBJ2-2; TRBD2 aligns across 7 bases. The length of the CDR3 is 14 residues. J gave up 5 bases and V 3 bases, and 4 bases lay outside the gene matches. Germline V lookup: CDR1 SGDLS, CDR2 YYNGEE.

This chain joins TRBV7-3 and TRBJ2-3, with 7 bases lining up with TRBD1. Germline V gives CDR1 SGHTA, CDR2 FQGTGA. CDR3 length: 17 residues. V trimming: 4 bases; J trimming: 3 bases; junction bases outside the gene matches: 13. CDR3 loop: CASSSKKVQGITDTQYF. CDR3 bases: TGTGCCAGCAGCTCCAAAAAGGTACAGGGGATAACAGATACGCAGTATTTT. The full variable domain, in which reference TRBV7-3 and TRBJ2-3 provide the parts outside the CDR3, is GAGVSQTPSNKVTEKGKYVELRCDPISGHTALYWYRQSLGQGPEFLIYFQGTGAADDSGLPNDRFFAVRPEGSVSTLKIQRTERGDSAVYLCASSSKKVQGITDTQYFGPGTRLTVL.